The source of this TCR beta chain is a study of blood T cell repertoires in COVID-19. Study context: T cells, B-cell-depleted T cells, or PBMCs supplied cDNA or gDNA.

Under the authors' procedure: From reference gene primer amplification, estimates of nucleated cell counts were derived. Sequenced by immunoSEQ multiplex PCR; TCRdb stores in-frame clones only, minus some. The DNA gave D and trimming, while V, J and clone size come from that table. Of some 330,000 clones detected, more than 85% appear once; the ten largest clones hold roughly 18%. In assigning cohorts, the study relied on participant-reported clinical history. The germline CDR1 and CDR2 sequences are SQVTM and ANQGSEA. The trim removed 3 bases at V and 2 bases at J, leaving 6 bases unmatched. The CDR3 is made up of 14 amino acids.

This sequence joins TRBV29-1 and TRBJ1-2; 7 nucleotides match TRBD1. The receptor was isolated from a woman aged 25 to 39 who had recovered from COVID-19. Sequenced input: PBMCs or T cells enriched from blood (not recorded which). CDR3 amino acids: CSVEDRTGNYGYTF. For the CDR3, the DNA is TGCAGCGTTGAGGATAGGACAGGCAACTATGGCTACACCTTC. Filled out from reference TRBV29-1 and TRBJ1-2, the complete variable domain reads SAVISQKPSRDICQRGTSLTIQCQVDSQVTMMFWYRQQPGQSLTLIATANQGSEATYESGFVIDKFPISRPNLTFSTLTVSNMSPEDSSIYLCSVEDRTGNYGYTFGSGTRLTVV.